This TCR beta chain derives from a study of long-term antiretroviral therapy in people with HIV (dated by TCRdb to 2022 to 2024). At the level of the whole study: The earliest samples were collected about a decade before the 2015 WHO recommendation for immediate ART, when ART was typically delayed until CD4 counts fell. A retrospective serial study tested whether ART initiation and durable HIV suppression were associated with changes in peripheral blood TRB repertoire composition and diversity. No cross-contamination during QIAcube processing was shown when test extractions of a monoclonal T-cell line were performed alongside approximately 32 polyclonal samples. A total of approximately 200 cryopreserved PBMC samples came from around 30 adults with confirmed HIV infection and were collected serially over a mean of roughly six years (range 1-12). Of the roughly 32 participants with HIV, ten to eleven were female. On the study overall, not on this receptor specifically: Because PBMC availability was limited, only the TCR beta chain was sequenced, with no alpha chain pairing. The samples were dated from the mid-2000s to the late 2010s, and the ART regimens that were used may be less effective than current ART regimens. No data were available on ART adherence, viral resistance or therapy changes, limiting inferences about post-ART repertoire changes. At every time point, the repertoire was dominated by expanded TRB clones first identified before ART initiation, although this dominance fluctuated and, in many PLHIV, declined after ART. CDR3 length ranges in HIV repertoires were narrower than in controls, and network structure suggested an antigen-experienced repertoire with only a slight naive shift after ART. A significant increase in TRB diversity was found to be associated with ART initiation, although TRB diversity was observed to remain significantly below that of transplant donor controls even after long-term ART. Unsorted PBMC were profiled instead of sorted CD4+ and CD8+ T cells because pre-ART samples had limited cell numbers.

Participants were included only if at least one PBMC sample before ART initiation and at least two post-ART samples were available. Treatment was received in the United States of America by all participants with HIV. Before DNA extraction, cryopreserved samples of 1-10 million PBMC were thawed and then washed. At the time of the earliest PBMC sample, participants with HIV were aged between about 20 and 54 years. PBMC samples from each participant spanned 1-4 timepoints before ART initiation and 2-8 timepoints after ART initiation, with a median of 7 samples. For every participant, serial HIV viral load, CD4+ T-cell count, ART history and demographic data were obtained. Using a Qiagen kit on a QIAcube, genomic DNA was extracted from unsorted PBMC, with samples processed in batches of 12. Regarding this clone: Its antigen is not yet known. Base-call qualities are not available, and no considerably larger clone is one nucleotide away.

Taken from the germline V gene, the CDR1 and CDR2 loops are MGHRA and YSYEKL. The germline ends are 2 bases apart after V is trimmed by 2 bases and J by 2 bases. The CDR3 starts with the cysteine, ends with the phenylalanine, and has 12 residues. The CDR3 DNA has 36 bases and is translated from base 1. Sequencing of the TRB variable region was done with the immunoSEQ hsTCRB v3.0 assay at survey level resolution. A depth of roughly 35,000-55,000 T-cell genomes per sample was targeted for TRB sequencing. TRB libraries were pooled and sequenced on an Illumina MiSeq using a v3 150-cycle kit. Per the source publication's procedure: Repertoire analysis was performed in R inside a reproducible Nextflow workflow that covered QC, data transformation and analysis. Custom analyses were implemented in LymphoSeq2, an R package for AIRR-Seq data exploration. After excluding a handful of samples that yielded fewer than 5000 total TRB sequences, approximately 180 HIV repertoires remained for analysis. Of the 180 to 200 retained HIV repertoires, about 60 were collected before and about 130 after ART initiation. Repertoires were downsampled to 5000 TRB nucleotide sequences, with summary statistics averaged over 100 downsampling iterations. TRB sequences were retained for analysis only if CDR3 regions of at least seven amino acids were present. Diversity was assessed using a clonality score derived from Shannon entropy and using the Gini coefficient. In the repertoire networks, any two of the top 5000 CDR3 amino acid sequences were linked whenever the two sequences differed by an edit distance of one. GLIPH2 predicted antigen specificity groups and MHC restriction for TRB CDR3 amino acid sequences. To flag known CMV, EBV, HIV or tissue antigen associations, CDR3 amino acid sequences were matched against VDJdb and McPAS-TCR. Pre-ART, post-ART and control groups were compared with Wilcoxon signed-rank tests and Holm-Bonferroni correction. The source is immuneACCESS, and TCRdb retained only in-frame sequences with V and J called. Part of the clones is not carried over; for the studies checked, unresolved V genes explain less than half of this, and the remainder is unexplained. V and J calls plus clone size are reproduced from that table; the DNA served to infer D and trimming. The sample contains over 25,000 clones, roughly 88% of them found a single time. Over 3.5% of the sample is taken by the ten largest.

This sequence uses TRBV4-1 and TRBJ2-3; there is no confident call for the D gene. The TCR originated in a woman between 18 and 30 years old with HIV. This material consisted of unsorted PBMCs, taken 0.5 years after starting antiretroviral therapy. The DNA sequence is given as TGCGCCAGCAGCCAATTCACAGATACGCAGTATTTT. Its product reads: CASSQFTDTQYF.